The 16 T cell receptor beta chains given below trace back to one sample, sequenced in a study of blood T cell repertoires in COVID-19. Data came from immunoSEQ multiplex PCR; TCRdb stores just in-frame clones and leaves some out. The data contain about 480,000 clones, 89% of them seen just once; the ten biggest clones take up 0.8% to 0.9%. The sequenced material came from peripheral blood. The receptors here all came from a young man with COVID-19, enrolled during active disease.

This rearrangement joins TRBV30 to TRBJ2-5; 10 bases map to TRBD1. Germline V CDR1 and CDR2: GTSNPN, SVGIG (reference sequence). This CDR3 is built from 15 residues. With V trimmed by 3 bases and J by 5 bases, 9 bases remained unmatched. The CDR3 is CAWRGGQGRMETQYF. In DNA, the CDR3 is TGTGCCTGGAGAGGGGGACAGGGGAGGATGGAGACCCAGTACTTC. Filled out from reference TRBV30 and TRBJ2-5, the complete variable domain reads SQTIHQWPATLVQPVGSPLSLECTVEGTSNPNLYWYRQAAGRGLQLLFYSVGIGQISSEVPQNLSASRPQDRQFILSSKKLLLSDSGFYLCAWRGGQGRMETQYFGPGTRLLVL.

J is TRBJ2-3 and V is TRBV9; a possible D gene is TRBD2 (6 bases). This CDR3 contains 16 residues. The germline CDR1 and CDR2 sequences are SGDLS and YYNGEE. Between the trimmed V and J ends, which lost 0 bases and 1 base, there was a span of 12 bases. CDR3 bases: TGTGCCAGCAGCGTAGCCGGGGGAGCCGGCACAGATACGCAGTATTTT. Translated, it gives CASSVAGGAGTDTQYF.

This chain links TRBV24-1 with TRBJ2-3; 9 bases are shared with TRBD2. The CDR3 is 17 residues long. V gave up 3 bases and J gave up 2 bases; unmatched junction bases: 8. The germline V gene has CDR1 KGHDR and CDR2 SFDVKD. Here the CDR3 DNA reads TGTGCCACCAGTGATCAAAAGCGGGAGGCCGCCACAGATACGCAGTATTTT. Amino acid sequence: CATSDQKREAATDTQYF.

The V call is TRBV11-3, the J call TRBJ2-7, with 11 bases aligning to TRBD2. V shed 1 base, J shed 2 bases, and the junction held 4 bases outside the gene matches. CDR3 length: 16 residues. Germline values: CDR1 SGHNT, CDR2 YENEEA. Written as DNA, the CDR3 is TGTGCCAGCAGCTTAGGTATAGCGGGAGGGGCCTACGAGCAGTACTTC. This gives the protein CASSLGIAGGAYEQYF. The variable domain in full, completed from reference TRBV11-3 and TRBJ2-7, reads EAGVVQSPRYKIIEKKQPVAFWCNPISGHNTLYWYLQNLGQGPELLIRYENEEAVDDSQLPKDRFSAERLKGVDSTLKIQPAELGDSAVYLCASSLGIAGGAYEQYFGPGTRLTVT.

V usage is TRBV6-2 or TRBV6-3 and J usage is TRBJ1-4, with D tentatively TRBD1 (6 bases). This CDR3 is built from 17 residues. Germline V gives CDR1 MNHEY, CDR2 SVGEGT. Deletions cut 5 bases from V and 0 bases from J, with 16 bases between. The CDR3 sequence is CASSKTRGASTNEKLFF. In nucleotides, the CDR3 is TGTGCCAGCAGTAAGACACGGGGGGCGTCAACTAATGAAAAACTGTTTTTT.

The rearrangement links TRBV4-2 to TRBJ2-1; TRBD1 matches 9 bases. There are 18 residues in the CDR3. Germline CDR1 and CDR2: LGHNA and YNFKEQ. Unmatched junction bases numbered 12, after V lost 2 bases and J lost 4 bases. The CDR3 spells CASSQSVRTGTGYNEQFF. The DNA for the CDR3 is TGTGCCAGCAGCCAATCGGTTCGAACCGGGACAGGGTACAATGAGCAGTTCTTC.

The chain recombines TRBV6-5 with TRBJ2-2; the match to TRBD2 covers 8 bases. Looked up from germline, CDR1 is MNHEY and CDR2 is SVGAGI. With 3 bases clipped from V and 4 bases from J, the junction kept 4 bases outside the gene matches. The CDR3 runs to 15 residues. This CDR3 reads CASSYTSGVTGELFF. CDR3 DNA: TGTGCCAGCAGTTATACTAGCGGAGTCACCGGGGAGCTGTTTTTT.

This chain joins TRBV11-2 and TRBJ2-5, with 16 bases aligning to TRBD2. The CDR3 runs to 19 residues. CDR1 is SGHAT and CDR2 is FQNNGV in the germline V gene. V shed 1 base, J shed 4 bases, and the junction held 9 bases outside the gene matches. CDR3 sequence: CASSLGPGLAGGSRETQYF. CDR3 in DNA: TGTGCCAGCAGCTTAGGGCCGGGACTAGCGGGGGGGTCGAGAGAGACCCAGTACTTC.

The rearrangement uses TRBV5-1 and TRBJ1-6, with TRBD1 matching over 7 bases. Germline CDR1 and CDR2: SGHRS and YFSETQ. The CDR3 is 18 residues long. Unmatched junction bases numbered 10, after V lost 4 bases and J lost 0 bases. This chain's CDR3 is CASSVGTATSSYNSPLHF. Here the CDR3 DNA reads TGCGCCAGCAGCGTAGGGACAGCTACTAGCTCCTATAATTCACCCCTCCACTTT.

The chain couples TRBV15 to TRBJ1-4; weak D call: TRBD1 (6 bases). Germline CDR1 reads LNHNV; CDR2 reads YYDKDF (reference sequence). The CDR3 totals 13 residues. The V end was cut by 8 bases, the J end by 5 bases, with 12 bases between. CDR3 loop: CATGAGENEKLFF. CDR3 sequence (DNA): TGTGCCACCGGTGCAGGGGAGAATGAAAAACTGTTTTTT.

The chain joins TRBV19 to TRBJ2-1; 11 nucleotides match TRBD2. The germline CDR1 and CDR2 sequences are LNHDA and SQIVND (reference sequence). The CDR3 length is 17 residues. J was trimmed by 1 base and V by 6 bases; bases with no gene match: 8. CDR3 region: CASSNQLAGVSYNEQFF. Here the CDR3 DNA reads TGTGCCAGTAGCAACCAACTAGCGGGGGTTTCCTACAATGAGCAGTTCTTC. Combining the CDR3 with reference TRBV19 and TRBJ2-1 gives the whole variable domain DGGITQSPKYLFRKEGQNVTLSCEQNLNHDAMYWYRQDPGQGLRLIYYSQIVNDFQKGDIAEGYSVSREKKESFPLTVTSAQKNPTAFYLCASSNQLAGVSYNEQFFGPGTRLTVL.

The CDR3 loop is CASRDRQKNTEAFF. CDR3 coding DNA: TGTGCCAGCAGGGACAGACAGAAGAACACTGAAGCTTTCTTT. J is TRBJ1-1 and V is TRBV6-5, with D perhaps TRBD1 (6 bases). Looked up from germline, CDR1 is MNHEY and CDR2 is SVGAGI. CDR3 size: 14 residues. Between the trimmed V and J ends, which lost 6 bases and 1 base, there was a span of 12 bases.

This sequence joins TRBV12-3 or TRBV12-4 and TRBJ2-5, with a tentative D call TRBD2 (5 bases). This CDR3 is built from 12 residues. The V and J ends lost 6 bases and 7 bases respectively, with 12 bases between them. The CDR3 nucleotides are TGTGCCAGCAGAGAGGGTGGTGGGACCCAGTACTTC. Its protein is CASREGGGTQYF.

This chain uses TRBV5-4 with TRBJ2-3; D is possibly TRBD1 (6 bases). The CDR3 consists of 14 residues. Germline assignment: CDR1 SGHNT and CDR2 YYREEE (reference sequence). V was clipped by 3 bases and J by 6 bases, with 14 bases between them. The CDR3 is CASSSGTYLDTQYF. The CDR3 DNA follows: TGTGCCAGCAGCTCTGGGACATATTTGGATACGCAGTATTTT.

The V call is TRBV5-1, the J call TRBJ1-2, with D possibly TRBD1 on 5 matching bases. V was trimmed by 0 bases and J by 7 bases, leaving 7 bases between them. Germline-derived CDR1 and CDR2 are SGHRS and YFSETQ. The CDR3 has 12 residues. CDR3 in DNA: TGCGCCAGCAGCTTGGATAGGGGTGGCTACACCTTC. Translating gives CASSLDRGGYTF.

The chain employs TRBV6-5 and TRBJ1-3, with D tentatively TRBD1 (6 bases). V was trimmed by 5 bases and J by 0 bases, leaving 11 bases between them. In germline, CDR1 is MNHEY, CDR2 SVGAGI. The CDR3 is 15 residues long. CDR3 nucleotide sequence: TGTGCCAGCAGTAAGACAGGTGGCTCTGGAAACACCATATATTTT. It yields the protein CASSKTGGSGNTIYF.